This T cell receptor (beta chain) was captured in a study of blood T cell repertoires in COVID-19. Study in general: Researchers got acute and convalescent COVID-19 samples from the United States, Italy and Spain. T cells, B-cell-depleted T cells, or PBMCs supplied cDNA or gDNA.

In the original processing: Reference gene primer amplification in the assay estimated nucleated cell counts. Using immunoSEQ multiplex PCR, the repertoire was profiled, and TCRdb retains in-frame clones only, with some absent. V and J calls plus clone size are reproduced from that table; the DNA served to infer D and trimming. The table shows some 160,000 clones, with about 80% occurring only once. The CDR3 extends over 13 amino acids. Trimming at V came to 6 bases and at J to 6 bases, leaving 4 bases not matched to a gene. CDR1 is MNHEY and CDR2 is SVGAGI in the germline V gene. A note on this clone: The same CDR3 can be traced to other DNA sequences in this sample.

V gene TRBV6-5 combines with J gene TRBJ1-5; 8 nucleotides agree with TRBD1. The sequenced sample consisted of peripheral blood. The receptor was derived from a man between 65 and 85 years old who had recovered from COVID-19. The CDR3 DNA reads TGTGCCAGCAGACAGGGGGGGGGTCAGCCCCAGCATTTT. It yields the protein CASRQGGGQPQHF.